This T cell receptor (beta chain) was recorded in a study of T-cell reconstitution after alpha-beta-depleted transplantation in children. Germline values: CDR1 SGHTA, CDR2 FQGNSA. The CDR3 spans 15 residues. With 2 bases removed from V and 0 bases from J, the gap between germline ends came to 10 bases. Preparation of the TCRbeta library involved a method that used unique molecular identifiers. TCRdb passed the PCR reads through MiXCR, listing each CDR3 protein once. The sample lists around 450,000 distinct CDR3 sequences, 15% to 20% seen once, with 25% to 30% in the top ten. Whole-study results and caveats: Surviving recipient T cells and thymic progenitors produced the high day-60 TCRbeta diversity seen in some patients. T-cell counts and diversity at one year following transplant were attributed mainly to newly produced T cells. The study reportedly traced alpha-beta T cells about two months after transplant to several hundred expanded graft clones.

Concerning this clonotype itself: Its antigen is unidentified.

J is TRBJ1-2 and V is TRBV7-2; D remains unclear. The sample here was PBMCs, mostly from graft donor cells, taken 360 days after TCRalphabeta/CD19-depleted stem cell transplant. The clonotype originates from a boy under three years old who had a stem cell transplant for Wiskott-Aldrich syndrome, so the T cells may come from the graft donor. In nucleotides, the CDR3 is TGTGCCAGCAGCTTATGGAGAGTTACTAACTATGGCTACACCTTC. The encoded protein is CASSLWRVTNYGYTF.